Below, 14 T cell receptor beta chains from the same sample are listed, as sequenced in a study of post-analysis software for immune sequencing data. Overall study findings and caveats: Five TRBV segments, including TRBV5-6, TRBV5-1 and TRBV20-1, were more frequent in patients than controls.

Unique molecular identifiers tagged the TCR beta cDNA libraries. TCRdb ran MiXCR on the PCR reads and lists one entry per CDR3 protein. The table shows roughly 540,000 distinct CDR3 sequences, with approximately 31% occurring only once. These receptors have no known antigen. The sample consisted of blood. These receptors all come from a girl aged 2-17 years with multiple sclerosis.

This clonotype has a handful of counts. The chain recombines TRBV7-3 with TRBJ1-2; perhaps TRBD1 as D (5 bases). Germline lookup yields CDR1 SGHTA and CDR2 FQGTGA. This CDR3 spans 14 amino acids. Trimming shortened V by 5 bases and J by 5 bases, and 15 bases separated the two germline ends. The CDR3 protein is CASSHDNEGYGYTF. The CDR3, as DNA: TGTGCCAGCAGCCATGACAACGAGGGGTATGGCTACACCTTC.

This clonotype was seen more than once but under ten times. This chain links TRBV10-3 with TRBJ2-5; no clear D. The CDR3 sequence is 13 residues long. The V gene lost 10 bases and the J gene lost 2 bases, with 14 bases spanning the gap. Germline-derived CDR1 and CDR2 are ENHRY and SYGVKD. Written as DNA, the CDR3 is TGTGCCACGGTGGCCCGGCCGCAAGAGACCCAGTACTTC. Amino acids: CATVARPQETQYF.

This clonotype was detected only a few times. The rearrangement uses TRBV11-2 and TRBJ2-3, with D perhaps TRBD2 (6 bases). Germline CDR1 reads SGHAT; CDR2 reads FQNNGV. V dropped 1 base and J dropped 5 bases, with 16 bases sitting between them. The CDR3 has 16 residues. The CDR3 DNA reads TGTGCCAGCAGCTTAGTCGGCGGGGTCGGTTTAGATACGCAGTATTTT. It specifies CASSLVGGVGLDTQYF.

In its sample, this clonotype was seen many times. The chain uses TRBV5-1 and TRBJ2-5; TRBD2 matches 9 bases. The CDR3 consists of 15 residues. J lost 7 bases, V lost 4 bases, and 11 bases had no gene match. Germline values: CDR1 SGHRS, CDR2 YFSETQ. The CDR3 region is CASSGLMGLAGTQYF. The CDR3 nucleotides read TGCGCCAGCAGCGGCCTAATGGGACTAGCTGGGACCCAGTACTTC.

This clonotype was detected only once. The CDR3, as DNA: TGTGCCAGCACTTCCCGGGGGGACCAAGAGACCCAGTACTTC. It yields the protein CASTSRGDQETQYF. The chain employs TRBV7-9 and TRBJ2-5, with 7 nucleotides matching TRBD2. After removal of 7 bases from V and 0 bases from J, the junction contained 5 bases not matched to a gene. CDR3 length: 14 residues. CDR1 and CDR2 (germline): SEHNR, FQNEAQ (reference sequence).

This chain uses TRBV5-6 with TRBJ2-5; the D call may be TRBD1 or TRBD2 (6 bases each). Germline V gives CDR1 SGHDT, CDR2 YYEEEE. The CDR3 length is 14 residues. Between the trimmed V and J ends, which lost 4 bases and 2 bases, there was a span of 12 bases. The chain's CDR3 is CASSRGVQQETQYF. CDR3 sequence (DNA): TGTGCCAGCAGCAGGGGGGTACAACAAGAGACCCAGTACTTC.

The chain is built from TRBV15 and TRBJ1-2; 10 nucleotides match TRBD1. Unmatched junction bases numbered 5, after V lost 0 bases and J lost 7 bases. CDR1 and CDR2 from the germline V gene are LNHNV and YYDKDF (reference sequence). The CDR3 is 15 amino acids. CDR3 amino acids: CATSRESWDRGGYTF. In nucleotides, the CDR3 is TGTGCCACCAGCAGAGAATCCTGGGACAGGGGTGGCTACACCTTC.

This clonotype was seen a few times. V is TRBV12-3 or TRBV12-4 and J is TRBJ2-3; possibly TRBD2 for D (6 bases). The V end lost 5 bases, the J end lost 2 bases, and 14 bases lay between the germline ends. This CDR3 is 15 amino acids long. DNA for the CDR3: TGTGCCAGCAGTCCGGGCGGGATTAACACAGATACGCAGTATTTT. It encodes CASSPGGINTDTQYF.

There are a few counts of this clonotype. The V call is TRBV12-3 or TRBV12-4, the J call TRBJ1-2; D may be TRBD1 (6 bases). The CDR3 is 14 residues long. V lost 3 bases, J lost 5 bases, and 13 bases lay in between. CDR3: CASSFGGLEYGYTF. The CDR3 DNA reads TGTGCCAGCAGTTTCGGGGGGCTTGAGTATGGCTACACCTTC.

The chain couples TRBV5-1 to TRBJ1-2; tentatively, D is TRBD1 (6 bases). The germline CDR1 and CDR2 sequences are SGHRS and YFSETQ. There are 15 residues in the CDR3. The V gene lost 1 base and the J gene lost 3 bases, with 13 bases spanning the gap. Written as DNA, the CDR3 is TGCGCCAGCAGCTTGTCCCCGGGGACACACTATGGCTACACCTTC. It specifies CASSLSPGTHYGYTF.

This clonotype has only a few counts. The V gene is TRBV27, the J gene TRBJ1-2, with 8 bases that match TRBD1. Germline CDR1 and CDR2: MNHEY and SMNVEV (reference sequence). Trimming removed 6 bases from V and 6 bases from J; junction bases left unmatched: 9. The CDR3 is 14 amino acids. DNA of the CDR3: TGTGCCAGCAGAGAGGACAGGGCGGTGGATGGCTACACCTTC. Translation gives CASREDRAVDGYTF.

The rearrangement links TRBV5-1 to TRBJ2-1; D is ambiguous. V lost 4 bases, J lost 8 bases, and 7 bases lay in between. The length of the CDR3 is 11 residues. CDR1 SGHRS and CDR2 YFSETQ come from the germline V gene. The CDR3 reads CASSITDEQFF. CDR3 DNA sequence: TGCGCCAGCAGCATTACGGATGAGCAGTTCTTC.

The chain links TRBV3-1 to TRBJ2-3; no firm D call. V lost 3 bases, J lost 9 bases, and 13 bases lay in between. The CDR3 is made up of 13 amino acids. CDR1 and CDR2 from the germline V gene are LGHDT and YNNKEL (reference sequence). DNA of the CDR3: TGTGCCAGCAGCCAGGAAACGGTAAAAACGCAGTATTTT. Translation: CASSQETVKTQYF.

The chain joins TRBV20-1 to TRBJ1-1, with D perhaps matching TRBD1 (5 bases). Germline values: CDR1 DFQATT, CDR2 SNEGSKA (reference sequence). Trimming removed 6 bases at V and 2 bases at J, with 19 bases between. The CDR3 is made up of 15 amino acids. The CDR3 reads CSARNVRGPNTEAFF. Here the CDR3 DNA reads TGCAGTGCCAGGAACGTGAGGGGACCTAACACTGAAGCTTTCTTT.